The 17 T cell receptor beta chains below all came from one sample that was sequenced in a study of cytomegalovirus exposure and HLA in healthy donors. The primer mix had 60 Vbeta and 13 Jbeta primers. Clones were sequenced by immunoSEQ multiplex PCR, and TCRdb holds only the in-frame ones, with some missing. Seen here are about 150,000 clones, about 77% observed once, and the top ten hold roughly 4.2%. Sample: PBMCs. The source of these receptors is a male donor in good health and CMV-seronegative.

This chain joins TRBV7-3 and TRBJ2-1; 9 nucleotides line up with TRBD1. This CDR3 has 15 amino acids. V dropped 3 bases and J dropped 10; count of bases not matched to a gene: 10. Germline V gene sequence: CDR1 SGHTA, CDR2 FQGTGA. CDR3 nucleotide sequence: TGTGCCAGCAGCTTTACAGGGGGCGCGGCGGGGGAGCAGTTCTTC. This gives the protein CASSFTGGAAGEQFF.

The chain uses TRBV4-3 and TRBJ1-1; D is possibly TRBD1 (5 bases). The germline V gene has CDR1 LGHNA and CDR2 YSLEER. V gave up 0 bases and J gave up 3 bases, with 17 bases separating them. This CDR3 comprises 17 residues. In DNA, the CDR3 is TGCGCCAGCAGCCAAGAGATTTTTATGGGGGGGGACACTGAAGCTTTCTTT. Translated: CASSQEIFMGGDTEAFF.

V and J are TRBV5-6 and TRBJ2-6, with D unresolved. V shed 4 bases and J shed 0 bases, with 8 bases lying between them. The CDR3 covers 15 residues. CDR1 and CDR2 (germline): SGHDT, YYEEEE. CDR3 sequence: CASSTSPSGANVLTF. For the CDR3, the DNA is TGTGCCAGCAGCACATCCCCCTCTGGGGCCAACGTCCTGACTTTC.

This clone was detected a few times. The V gene is TRBV7-4, the J gene TRBJ2-7; 10 nucleotides line up with TRBD1. The CDR3 runs 14 residues. Germline V gene sequence: CDR1 SGHVT, CDR2 SQSDAQ. The ends lost 4 bases at V and 3 bases at J; junction bases unmatched: 3. CDR3 region: CASSSDRGLYEQYF. CDR3 nucleotide sequence: TGTGCCAGCAGCTCAGACAGGGGGCTCTACGAGCAGTACTTC.

V usage is TRBV7-2 and J usage is TRBJ1-6; the D gene is possibly TRBD1 (6 bases). Germline assignment: CDR1 SGHTA and CDR2 FQGNSA. CDR3 size: 15 residues. Deletions cut 5 bases from V and 3 bases from J, with 11 bases between. This CDR3 reads CASSAPGHYNSPLHF. CDR3 bases: TGTGCCAGCAGCGCTCCGGGACACTATAATTCACCCCTCCACTTT.

V is TRBV27 and J is TRBJ2-1, with 14 bases that match TRBD2. Germline values: CDR1 MNHEY, CDR2 SMNVEV (reference sequence). The trim removed 4 bases at V and 8 bases at J, leaving 1 base unmatched. The CDR3 is made up of 14 amino acids. The DNA of the CDR3 is TGTGCCAGCAGTTGGGGACTAGCGGGAGATGAGCAGTTCTTC. Amino acids: CASSWGLAGDEQFF.

The chain is built from TRBV20-1 and TRBJ2-5; a possible D gene is TRBD2 (5 bases). In germline, CDR1 is DFQATT, CDR2 SNEGSKA (reference sequence). CDR3 length: 11 residues. Trimming stripped 5 bases from V and 10 bases from J, with 14 bases between. The CDR3 sequence is CSAGGGLLQYF. The CDR3 nucleotides are TGCAGTGCTGGTGGAGGACTCCTCCAGTACTTC.

The gene calls are TRBV2 and TRBJ2-3, with D tentatively TRBD2 (5 bases). Trimming removed 8 bases from V and 5 bases from J, with 14 bases in between. The CDR3 sequence is 13 residues long. Germline V gene lookup returns CDR1 SNHLY and CDR2 FYNNEI. DNA for the CDR3: TGTGCCAGCCAGAGGGAATTCGGAGATACGCAGTATTTT. Its protein product is CASQREFGDTQYF. Supplemented by reference TRBV2 and TRBJ2-3, the full variable domain reads EPEVTQTPSHQVTQMGQEVILRCVPISNHLYFYWYRQILGQKVEFLVSFYNNEISEKSEIFDDQFSVERPDGSNFTLKIRSTKLEDSAMYFCASQREFGDTQYFGPGTRLTVL.

The CDR3 protein is CASSTSGGSYNEQFF. The CDR3 bases are TGTGCCAGCTCAACTAGCGGGGGTTCCTACAATGAGCAGTTCTTC. The V gene is TRBV7-2, the J gene TRBJ2-1; TRBD2 aligns across 11 bases. The ends lost 8 bases at V and 1 base at J; junction bases unmatched: 4. This CDR3 contains 15 residues. The germline gives CDR1 SGHTA, CDR2 FQGNSA.

The V and J genes are TRBV19 and TRBJ2-6, with D possibly matching TRBD1 (5 bases). Trimming stripped 1 base from V and 3 bases from J, with 7 bases between. Germline V CDR1 and CDR2: LNHDA, SQIVND (reference sequence). The CDR3 runs to 15 residues. This chain's CDR3 is CASSIGGGGANVLTF. The DNA for the CDR3 is TGTGCCAGTAGTATAGGGGGCGGTGGGGCCAACGTCCTGACTTTC.

The chain uses TRBV27 and TRBJ1-6, with 10 bases aligning to TRBD1. Trimming took 3 bases from V and 9 from J; bases not matched to a gene: 11. The V gene's germline CDR1 is MNHEY and CDR2 SMNVEV (reference sequence). The CDR3 has 17 residues. CDR3 loop: CASSFLSGTGDFSPLHF. The CDR3 region has the DNA TGTGCCAGCAGTTTCCTATCCGGGACAGGGGACTTTTCACCCCTCCACTTT.

The V gene is TRBV6-1, the J gene TRBJ2-1, with TRBD1 matching 8 bases. CDR3 size: 12 residues. Germline V CDR1 and CDR2: MNHNS, SASEGT. J was trimmed by 7 bases and V by 10 bases; bases with no gene match: 6. The CDR3 region is CAIHTGGNEQFF. CDR3 in DNA: TGTGCCATACATACAGGGGGGAATGAGCAGTTCTTC.

The chain links TRBV7-3 to TRBJ2-2, with D possibly TRBD2 on 5 matching bases. Germline V gene sequence: CDR1 SGHTA, CDR2 FQGTGA. The length of the CDR3 is 16 residues. The germline V and J ends were trimmed by 5 bases and 3 bases, with 16 bases remaining between them. CDR3 in amino acids: CASSAARGTYTGELFF. The DNA of the CDR3 is TGTGCCAGCAGCGCCGCCCGGGGAACGTACACCGGGGAGCTGTTTTTT.

This chain connects TRBV27 to TRBJ1-5; D call uncertain. The CDR3 is 14 residues long. The germline V gene encodes CDR1 MNHEY and CDR2 SMNVEV (reference sequence). Between the trimmed V and J ends, which lost 8 bases and 9 bases, there was a span of 20 bases. CDR3 loop: CASASGVLMRPQHF. In DNA, the CDR3 is TGTGCCAGCGCCTCGGGTGTCCTTATGCGGCCCCAGCATTTT.

The genes are TRBV11-3 and TRBJ2-3; 9 bases map to TRBD1. CDR1 SGHNT and CDR2 YENEEA come from the germline V gene. The CDR3 contains 14 residues. The trim removed 5 bases at V and 0 bases at J, leaving 0 bases unmatched. CDR3 residues: CASSDRGSTDTQYF. In nucleotides, the CDR3 is TGTGCCAGCAGCGACAGGGGGAGCACAGATACGCAGTATTTT.

This clone appeared once. At one end the junction does not follow the germline gene, possibly because of a read error. The gene calls are TRBV19 and TRBJ1-6, with TRBD1 matching 10 bases. The germline gives CDR1 LNHDA, CDR2 SQIVND (reference sequence). The CDR3 has 16 residues. CDR3 coding DNA: TGTGCCGGTAGTAAGATAGGGACAGGGGTTAATTCACCCCTCCACTTT. Protein: CAGSKIGTGVNSPLHF.

The J gene is TRBJ1-2, the V gene TRBV9; D is perhaps TRBD1 (5 bases). This CDR3 is 15 amino acids long. V was trimmed by 1 base and J by 1 base, leaving 11 bases between them. The germline CDR1 and CDR2 sequences are SGDLS and YYNGEE. CDR3 sequence: CASSVYGAVNYGYTF. CDR3 DNA sequence: TGTGCCAGCAGCGTATATGGGGCCGTTAACTATGGCTACACCTTC.